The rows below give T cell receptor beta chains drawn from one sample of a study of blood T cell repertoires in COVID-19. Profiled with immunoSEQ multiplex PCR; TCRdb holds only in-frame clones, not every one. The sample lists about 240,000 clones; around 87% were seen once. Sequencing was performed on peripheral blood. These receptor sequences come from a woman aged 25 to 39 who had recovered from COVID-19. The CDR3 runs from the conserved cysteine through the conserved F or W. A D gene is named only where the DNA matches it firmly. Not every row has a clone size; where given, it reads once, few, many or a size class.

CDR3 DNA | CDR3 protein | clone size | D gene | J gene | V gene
TGTGCCAGCAGTGACAGGTTCGTGAAGACCTACGAGCAGTACTTC | CASSDRFVKTYEQYF | - | - | TRBJ2-7 | TRBV6-2/TRBV6-3
TGTGCCAGCAGCCAAGTCCTACAGGTAAACACTGAAGCTTTCTTT | CASSQVLQVNTEAFF | - | - | TRBJ1-1 | TRBV4-2
TGCGCCAGCAGTGAGTTGAGGTACACTGAAGCTTTCTTT | CASSELRYTEAFF | - | - | TRBJ1-1 | TRBV10-1
TGTGCCAGCAGCGTAGCTACTACCCTACAGGAGAATGAGCAGTTCTTC | CASSVATTLQENEQFF | - | - | TRBJ2-1 | TRBV9
TGTGCCAGCAGCCCTGGGGCTGTTTACTACAATGAGCAGTTCTTC | CASSPGAVYYNEQFF | - | - | TRBJ2-1 | TRBV7-9
TGTGCCAGTACCATCACAGGGGGCACTGAAGCTTTCTTT | CASTITGGTEAFF | - | TRBD1 | TRBJ1-1 | TRBV19
TGTGCCAGTAGTTACGGGACTAGCGGGGTCTACGAGCAGTACTTC | CASSYGTSGVYEQYF | - | TRBD2 | TRBJ2-7 | TRBV19
TGTGCCAGTAGTATAGGAGGCACCGTGGGCTACACCTTC | CASSIGGTVGYTF | - | - | TRBJ1-2 | TRBV19
TGTGCCAGCAGCCAAGATCTGGCGGGGGCGAGGGAAAAACTGTTTTTT | CASSQDLAGAREKLFF | few | - | TRBJ1-4 | TRBV3-1/TRBV3-2
TGTGCCAGCAGCACCCTTACTAGCGGGGTCTCCTACGAGCAGTACTTC | CASSTLTSGVSYEQYF | - | TRBD2 | TRBJ2-7 | TRBV3-1/TRBV3-2
TGTGCCAGCAGCCCCGAGCGGACAGTAACCTACGAGCAGTACTTC | CASSPERTVTYEQYF | - | - | TRBJ2-7 | TRBV5-6
TGTGCCAGCAGCGTCGACAGCCCGAGCTCCTACAATGAGCAGTTCTTC | CASSVDSPSSYNEQFF | - | - | TRBJ2-1 | TRBV7-9
TGTGCCAGCAGTTTAGGAAACCGGGAGGTCCTAGTCAATGAGCAGTTCTTC | CASSLGNREVLVNEQFF | once | TRBD2 | TRBJ2-1 | TRBV28
TGCGCCAGCATCGACTCCTCTGGGGCCAACGTCCTGACTTTC | CASIDSSGANVLTF | - | - | TRBJ2-6 | TRBV5-1
TGCAGCGTTGAAGTGGGCGGTGGCGGGGGGGCCTTTATGGAGACCCAGTACTTC | CSVEVGGGGGAFMETQYF | - | TRBD2 | TRBJ2-5 | TRBV29-1
TGTGCCAGCAGCAAACAGGGTGAAAAACTGTTTTTT | CASSKQGEKLFF | - | - | TRBJ1-4 | TRBV21-1
TGTGCCAGCAGTTACCTCCGGGGGGGAGGAACGACTGAAGCTTTCTTT | CASSYLRGGGTTEAFF | - | - | TRBJ1-1 | TRBV6-5
TGTGCCATAAGGGCACAGGGTGAGTACGAGCAGTACTTC | CAIRAQGEYEQYF | few | - | TRBJ2-7 | TRBV10-3
TGTGCCAGCAGCGGCGGGACTAGCAGAAATGAGCAGTTCTTC | CASSGGTSRNEQFF | - | TRBD2 | TRBJ2-1 | TRBV5-4
TGCGCCAGCAGCGAACAGGGCCAATTTTCCTATAATTCACCCCTCCACTTT | CASSEQGQFSYNSPLHF | - | - | TRBJ1-6 | TRBV5-1
TGTGCCAGCAGCTTAGGACTAGCGGGGGGGTACAATGAGCAGTTCTTC | CASSLGLAGGYNEQFF | - | TRBD2 | TRBJ2-1 | TRBV7-9
TGTGCCAGCTCACCGACACAGGGGTATGGCTACACCTTC | CASSPTQGYGYTF | - | TRBD1 | TRBJ1-2 | TRBV18